This T cell receptor beta chain appears in the sequencing data of a study of patients and donors after allogeneic stem cell transplantation. This clonotype occurred a few times. TCRdb reprocessed the RT-PCR reads via MiXCR and lists one record per CDR3 protein. The sample records 65,000 to 80,000 distinct CDR3 sequences, 26% being singletons. This TCR derives from a human donor who was either an allogeneic HSCT recipient or a stem cell or donor lymphocyte infusion donor (not recorded which). It is not recorded whose cells these are; they may come from a transplant donor. Sequencing was done on a sample of blood, either unsorted or a sorted T cell fraction (not recorded which).

Here the CDR3 DNA reads TGTGCCAGCACTTCGCCAGGGGATCACATTCAGTACTTC. It translates to CASTSPGDHIQYF. This chain links TRBV6-5 with TRBJ2-4, with D perhaps TRBD1 (6 bases). CDR1 is MNHEY and CDR2 is SVGAGI in the germline V gene. The V gene lost 7 bases and the J gene lost 8 bases, with 15 bases spanning the gap. The CDR3 covers 13 residues.